This TCR beta chain is from a study of tissue T cells after allogeneic stem cell transplantation. A remark on this clone: What it binds is not known.

Whole-study findings and limits: TCR repertoires tracked anatomic similarity, regardless of disease or transplant status. Across patients, clones rarely overlapped, yet motif clusters were shared tissue-specifically.

CDR3 sequences, V/J genes, frequencies and template counts came from survey-depth TCRbeta sequencing. TCRdb's table, derived via immunoSEQ multiplex PCR, lists solely in-frame clones and lacks some. The sample records about 850 clones, approximately 49% being singletons. V lost 5 bases to trimming and J lost 3 bases; unmatched junction nucleotides: 6. The CDR3 extends over 14 amino acids. Germline assignment: CDR1 LNHNV and CDR2 YYDKDF (reference sequence). Sample: blood, taken at autopsy. This chain links TRBV15 with TRBJ2-5, with 7 bases lining up with TRBD1. This TCR derives from a female patient aged 40-69 years with steroid-refractory graft-versus-host disease after an allogeneic stem cell transplant. Certain T cells may be donor cells from the graft. The CDR3: CATSQTGLEETQYF. The CDR3 DNA sequence: TGTGCCACCAGCCAGACAGGGTTGGAAGAGACCCAGTACTTC.